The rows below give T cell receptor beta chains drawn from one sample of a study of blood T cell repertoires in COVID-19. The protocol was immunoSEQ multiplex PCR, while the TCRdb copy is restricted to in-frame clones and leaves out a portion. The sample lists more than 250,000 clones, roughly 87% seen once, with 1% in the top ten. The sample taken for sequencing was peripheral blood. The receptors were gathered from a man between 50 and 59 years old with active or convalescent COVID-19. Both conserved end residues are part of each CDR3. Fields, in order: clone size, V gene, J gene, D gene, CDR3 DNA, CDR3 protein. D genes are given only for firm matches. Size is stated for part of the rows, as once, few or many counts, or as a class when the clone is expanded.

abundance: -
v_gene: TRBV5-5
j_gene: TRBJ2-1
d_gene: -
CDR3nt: TGTGCCAGCAGCTTGGAAAGGAGGGGTGAGCAGTTCTTC
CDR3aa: CASSLERRGEQFF

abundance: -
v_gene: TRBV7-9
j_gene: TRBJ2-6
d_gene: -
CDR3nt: TGTGCCAGCAGCCCCGGGACACAGAGCTCTGGGGCCAACGTCCTGACTTTC
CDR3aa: CASSPGTQSSGANVLTF

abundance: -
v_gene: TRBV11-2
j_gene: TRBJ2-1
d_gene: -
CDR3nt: TGTGCCAGCAGCTTAGACCACTTCAGACAGGACCCCTCCTACAATGAGCAGTTCTTC
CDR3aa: CASSLDHFRQDPSYNEQFF

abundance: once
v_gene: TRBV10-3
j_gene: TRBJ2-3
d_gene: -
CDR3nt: TGTGCCATCACGGCAGGGCCAGGGGGCACAGATACGCAGTATTTT
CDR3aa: CAITAGPGGTDTQYF

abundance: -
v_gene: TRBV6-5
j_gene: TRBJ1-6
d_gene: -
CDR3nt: TGTGCCACTACAGGTTATAATTCACCCCTCCACTTT
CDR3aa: CATTGYNSPLHF

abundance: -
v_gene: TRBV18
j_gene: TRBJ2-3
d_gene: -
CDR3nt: TGTGCCAGCTACAGAGTTAACACAGATACGCAGTATTTT
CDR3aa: CASYRVNTDTQYF

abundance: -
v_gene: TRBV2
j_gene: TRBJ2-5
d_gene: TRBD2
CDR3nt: TGTGCCAGCAGTGACCTAGCGGGAGCAGAGACCCAGTACTTC
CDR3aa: CASSDLAGAETQYF

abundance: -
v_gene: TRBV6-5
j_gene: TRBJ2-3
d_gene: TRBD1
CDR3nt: TGTGCCAGCAGTTACGAGGAGACAGGGGATTTAGGTACGCAGTATTTT
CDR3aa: CASSYEETGDLGTQYF

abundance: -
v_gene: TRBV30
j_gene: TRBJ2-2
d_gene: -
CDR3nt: TGTGCCTGGAGTGTGTCGGGAGTCAGCGGGGAGCTGTTTTTT
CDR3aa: CAWSVSGVSGELFF

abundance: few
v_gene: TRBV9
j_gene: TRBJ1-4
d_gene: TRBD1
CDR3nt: TGTGCCAGCAGCGTAACCTCGAACAGGGGTTATAATGAAAAACTGTTTTTT
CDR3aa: CASSVTSNRGYNEKLFF

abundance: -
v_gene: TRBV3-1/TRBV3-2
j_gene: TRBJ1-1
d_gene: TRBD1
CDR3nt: TGTGCCAGCACCACGGACAGGGGCGGTGAAGCTTTCTTT
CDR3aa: CASTTDRGGEAFF

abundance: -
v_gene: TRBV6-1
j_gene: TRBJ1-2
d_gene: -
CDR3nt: TGTGCCAGCAGTGAAAGAGGTTCTAACTATGGCTACACCTTC
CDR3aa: CASSERGSNYGYTF

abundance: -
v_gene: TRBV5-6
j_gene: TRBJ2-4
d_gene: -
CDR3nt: TGTGCCAGCAGCTTGGGCCGGTCCATTCAGTACTTC
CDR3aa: CASSLGRSIQYF

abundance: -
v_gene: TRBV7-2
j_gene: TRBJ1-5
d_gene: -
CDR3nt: TGTGCCAGCAGCTTAGGGTGGGGCAGTACAAATCAGCCCCAGCATTTT
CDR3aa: CASSLGWGSTNQPQHF

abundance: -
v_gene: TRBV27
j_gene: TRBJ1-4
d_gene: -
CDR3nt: TGTGCCAGTTCTGTGAGTGCAACTAATGAAAAACTGTTTTTT
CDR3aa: CASSVSATNEKLFF

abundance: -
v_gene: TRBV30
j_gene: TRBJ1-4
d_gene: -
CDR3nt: TGTGCCTGGAGTCCCACAGGGCTGAGGAAACTGTTTTTT
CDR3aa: CAWSPTGLRKLFF

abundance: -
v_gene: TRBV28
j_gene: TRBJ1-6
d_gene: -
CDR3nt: TGTGCCAGCAGTCCCAATAACCTCGGACAAGGAGAACCTCTTGGGCATAATTCACCCCTCCACTTT
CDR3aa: CASSPNNLGQGEPLGHNSPLHF

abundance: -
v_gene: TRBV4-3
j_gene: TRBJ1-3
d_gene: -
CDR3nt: TGCGCCAGCAGCCAGGATGACAGCTCTGGAAACACCATATATTTT
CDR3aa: CASSQDDSSGNTIYF

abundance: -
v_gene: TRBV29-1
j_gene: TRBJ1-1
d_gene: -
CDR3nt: TGCAGCGGACTTAGACACACTGAAGCTTTCTTT
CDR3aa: CSGLRHTEAFF

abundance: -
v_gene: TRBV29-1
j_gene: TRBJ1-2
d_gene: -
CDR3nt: TGCAGCGTTGAGGGTCAGGGCGATGGCTACACCTTC
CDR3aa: CSVEGQGDGYTF

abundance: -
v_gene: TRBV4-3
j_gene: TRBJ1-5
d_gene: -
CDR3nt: TGCGCCAGCAGCCAAGATCTCCGGCAGCCCCAGCATTTT
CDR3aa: CASSQDLRQPQHF

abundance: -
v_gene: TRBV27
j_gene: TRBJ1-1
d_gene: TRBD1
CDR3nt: TGTGCCAGCAACCGAGACAGGGGGTCCCCCTTGGACACTGAAGCTTTCTTT
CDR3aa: CASNRDRGSPLDTEAFF

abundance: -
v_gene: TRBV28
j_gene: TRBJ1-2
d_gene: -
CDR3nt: TGTGCCAGCAGTCTTCTCCAACATAACTATGGCTACACCTTC
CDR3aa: CASSLLQHNYGYTF

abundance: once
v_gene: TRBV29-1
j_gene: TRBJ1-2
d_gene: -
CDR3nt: TGCAGCGTTGAAACCCGCGCCCGCTACACCTTC
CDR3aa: CSVETRARYTF

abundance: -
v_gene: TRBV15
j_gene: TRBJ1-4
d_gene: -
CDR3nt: TGTGCCACCAGCAGAGAACTCTACCAAGAAAAACTGTTTTTT
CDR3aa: CATSRELYQEKLFF

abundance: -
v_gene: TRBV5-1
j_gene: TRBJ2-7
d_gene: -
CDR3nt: TGCGCCAGCAGCTTGTCCTCGGGTTACGAGCAGTACTTC
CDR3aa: CASSLSSGYEQYF

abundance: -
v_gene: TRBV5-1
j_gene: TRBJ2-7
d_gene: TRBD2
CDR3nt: TGCGCCAGCAGCTTGCTGGGCGGGAGGACATCCTACGAGCAGTACTTC
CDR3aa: CASSLLGGRTSYEQYF

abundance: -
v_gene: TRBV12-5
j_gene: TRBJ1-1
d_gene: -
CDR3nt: TGTGCTAGTGGTTTGCAGGGGAACACTGAAGCTTTCTTT
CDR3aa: CASGLQGNTEAFF

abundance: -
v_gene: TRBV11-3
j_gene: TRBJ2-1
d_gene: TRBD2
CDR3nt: TGTGCCAGCAGCTCCCATGGGACTAGCGGGAGGGCCGGTGAGCAGTTCTTC
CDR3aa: CASSSHGTSGRAGEQFF

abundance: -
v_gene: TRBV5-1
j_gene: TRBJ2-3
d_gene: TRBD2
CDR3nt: TGCGCCAGCAGCACCCTAGCGGGAAGCACAGATACGCAGTATTTT
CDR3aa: CASSTLAGSTDTQYF

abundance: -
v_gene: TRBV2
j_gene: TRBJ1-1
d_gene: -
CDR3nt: TGTGCCGTACAGGGAAACACTGAAGCTTTCTTT
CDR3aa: CAVQGNTEAFF

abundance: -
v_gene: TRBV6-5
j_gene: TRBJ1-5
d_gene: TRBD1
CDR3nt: TGTGCCAGCAGGACAGGGGCTCAGCCCCAGCATTTT
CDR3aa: CASRTGAQPQHF

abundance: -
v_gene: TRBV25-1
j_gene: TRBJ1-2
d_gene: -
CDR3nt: TGTGCCAGCAGTGAGGGGGGTGACTATGGCTACACCTTC
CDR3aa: CASSEGGDYGYTF

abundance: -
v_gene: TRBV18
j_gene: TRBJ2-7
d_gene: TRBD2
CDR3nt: TGTGCCAGCTCACCACCGATTGGGGGGGGAGGCAACTACGAGCAGTACTTC
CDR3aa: CASSPPIGGGGNYEQYF

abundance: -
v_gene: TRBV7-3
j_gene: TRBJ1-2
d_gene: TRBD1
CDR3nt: TGTGCCAGCAGCTTAATAGGGGGCGCAGGCTATGGCTACACCTTC
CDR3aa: CASSLIGGAGYGYTF

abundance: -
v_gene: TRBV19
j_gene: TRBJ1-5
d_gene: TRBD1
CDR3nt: TGTGCCAGCCATGAGCGGCAGGGGGTCAATCAGCCCCAGCATTTT
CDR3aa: CASHERQGVNQPQHF

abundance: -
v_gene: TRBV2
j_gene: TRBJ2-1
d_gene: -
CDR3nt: TGTGCCAGCCAGGGACTGACTTCTGGCAATGAGCAGTTCTTC
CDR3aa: CASQGLTSGNEQFF

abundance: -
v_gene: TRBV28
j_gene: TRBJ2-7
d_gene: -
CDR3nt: TGTGCCAGCAGCTACAGGATAAAGTACCTCGAGCAGTACTTC
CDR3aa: CASSYRIKYLEQYF

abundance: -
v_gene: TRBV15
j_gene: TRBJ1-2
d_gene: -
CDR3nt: TGTGCCACCAGCAGAGATCTAGGGGGAAGGGGCTATGGCTACACCTTC
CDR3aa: CATSRDLGGRGYGYTF

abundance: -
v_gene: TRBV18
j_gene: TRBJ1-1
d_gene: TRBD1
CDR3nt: TGTGCCAGCTCACCAGTCTACGGGACAGCCGGGATGAACACTGAAGCTTTCTTT
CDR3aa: CASSPVYGTAGMNTEAFF

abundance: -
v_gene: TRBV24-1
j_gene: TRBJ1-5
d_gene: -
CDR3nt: TGTGCCACCAGTGGTCAGGCCAATCAGCCCCAGCATTTT
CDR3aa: CATSGQANQPQHF

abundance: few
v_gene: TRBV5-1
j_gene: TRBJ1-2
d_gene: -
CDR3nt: TGCGCCAGCAGCTTGGACAGCTTCACCTATGGCTACACCTTC
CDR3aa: CASSLDSFTYGYTF

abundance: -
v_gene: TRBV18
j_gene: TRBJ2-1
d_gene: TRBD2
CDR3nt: TGTGCCAGCTCCCCGGGACTAGCGGGATCTAATGAGCAGTTCTTC
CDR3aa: CASSPGLAGSNEQFF

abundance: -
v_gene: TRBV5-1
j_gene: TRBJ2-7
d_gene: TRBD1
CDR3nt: TGCGCCAGCAGCCCAGACAGGGCCGGCGAGCAGTACTTC
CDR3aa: CASSPDRAGEQYF

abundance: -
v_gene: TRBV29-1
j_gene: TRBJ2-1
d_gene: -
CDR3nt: TGCAGCGTTTCCCCAAGGGGTTATGAGCAGTTCTTC
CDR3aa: CSVSPRGYEQFF